The next 8 T cell receptor beta chains were all read from a single sample in a study of T cells in localized non-small cell lung cancer. TCRdb's table, derived via immunoSEQ multiplex PCR, lists solely in-frame clones and lacks some. The sample lists about a thousand clones; more than 20% were seen once. The sample here was normal lung tissue next to the tumor, taken before any cancer treatment. The source is a woman aged 40-69 years with stage III lung adenocarcinoma.

This clone has only a few counts. The chain employs TRBV9 and TRBJ2-2, with D unclear. CDR3 length: 14 residues. Trimming cost V 0 bases and J 4 bases, with 7 bases left between them. Germline CDR1 SGDLS, CDR2 YYNGEE. The CDR3 sequence is CASSVEVITGELFF. Written as DNA, the CDR3 is TGTGCCAGCAGCGTAGAGGTGATCACCGGGGAGCTGTTTTTT.

The rearrangement joins TRBV19 to TRBJ1-2; D unclear. V was clipped by 5 bases and J by 8 bases, with 21 bases between them. Germline V gene data show CDR1 as LNHDA and CDR2 as SQIVND (reference sequence). The CDR3 loop spans 15 amino acids. CDR3 protein: CASSLPGSAVEGYTF. Here the CDR3 DNA reads TGTGCCAGTAGTTTACCGGGCTCTGCCGTGGAAGGCTACACCTTC.

V usage is TRBV11-3 and J usage is TRBJ1-4, with D possibly being TRBD1 (6 bases). Germline loops: CDR1 SGHNT, CDR2 YENEEA. The CDR3 length is 17 residues. Trimming cost V 2 bases and J 7 bases, with 20 bases left between them. CDR3 in DNA: TGTGCCAGCAGCTTACACGGGCGGGGGGCTCTCGGTGAAAAACTGTTTTTT. Its translation is CASSLHGRGALGEKLFF.

J is TRBJ1-2 and V is TRBV25-1; the match to TRBD1 covers 8 bases. CDR1 MGHDK and CDR2 SYGVNS come from the germline V gene. There are 12 residues in the CDR3. V trimming: 8 bases; J trimming: 3 bases; junction bases outside the gene matches: 2. The CDR3 coding sequence is TGTGCCAGCCGACAGGGGTACTATGGCTACACCTTC. Residues: CASRQGYYGYTF.

The sample holds a few counts of this clone. This chain uses TRBV11-3 with TRBJ2-5; 10 bases align to TRBD2. CDR3 size: 15 residues. Per germline, CDR1 SGHNT and CDR2 YENEEA. J gave up 3 bases and V 0 bases, and 1 base lay outside the gene matches. CDR3 nucleotides: TGTGCCAGCAGCTTAGACCTAGCGGGGGAAGAGACCCAGTACTTC. Protein sequence: CASSLDLAGEETQYF.

The chain combines TRBV9 with TRBJ2-5, with a possible D match to TRBD1 (5 bases). Trimming removed 3 bases at V and 1 base at J, with 13 bases between. The CDR3 length is 15 residues. The V gene's germline CDR1 is SGDLS and CDR2 YYNGEE. CDR3 bases: TGTGCCAGCAGCGCCGTAGGGGCTCCCCAAGAGACCCAGTACTTC. It encodes CASSAVGAPQETQYF.

This rearrangement joins TRBV7-1 to TRBJ2-7; possible D gene TRBD2, 6 bases. TRBV7-1 is marked as an open reading frame, function uncertain. The germline V and J ends were trimmed by 3 bases and 3 bases, with 9 bases remaining between them. The CDR3 spans 13 residues. The CDR3 bases are TGTGCCAGCAGCTCGGACGGGAGCTACGAGCAGTACTTC. This codes for CASSSDGSYEQYF.

This clone was picked up a small number of times. The CDR3 DNA follows: TGTGCCAGCAGCCAAGATAATCAGGGGTGGATCTATGGCTACACCTTC. This translates into CASSQDNQGWIYGYTF. The rearrangement uses TRBV14 and TRBJ1-2; a weak D match, TRBD1 (6 bases). Germline V lookup: CDR1 SGHDN, CDR2 FVKESK. The CDR3 has 16 amino acids. The germline V and J ends were trimmed by 0 bases and 4 bases, with 15 bases remaining between them.